The 22 T cell receptor beta chains in this list originate from one sample, sequenced in a study of CD8 T cells in ankylosing spondylitis. TCRdb fed the 5' RACE reads into MiXCR, producing one record per CDR3 protein. The data show about 320,000 distinct CDR3 sequences, 11% seen once. Sequencing was done on a sample of blood, either unsorted or a sorted T cell fraction (not recorded which). Receptors originate from a female donor with ankylosing spondylitis or in good health (not recorded which).

V usage is TRBV12-3 or TRBV12-4 and J usage is TRBJ1-5; no clear D gene. The V gene lost 3 bases and the J gene lost 5 bases, with 8 bases spanning the gap. CDR3 length: 13 amino acids. CDR3 amino acids: CASSFESDQPQHF. The CDR3 nucleotides are TGTGCCAGCAGTTTTGAGTCCGATCAGCCCCAGCATTTT.

This clonotype was seen only a few times. The chain combines TRBV10-2 with TRBJ2-2, with no clear D. CDR1 and CDR2 (germline): WSHSY, SAAADI. CDR3 length: 17 amino acids. Trimming removed 3 bases from V and 0 bases from J, with 14 bases in between. The CDR3 reads CASSDSASRANTGELFF. DNA of the CDR3: TGCGCCAGCAGTGATTCGGCCAGTCGGGCGAACACCGGGGAGCTGTTTTTT.

This clonotype was recorded at least ten times. The chain uses TRBV12-3 or TRBV12-4 and TRBJ1-1, with 8 bases identical to TRBD1. The V segment lost 6 bases and the J segment 12 bases; nucleotides outside the gene matches: 9. The CDR3 spans 12 residues. The CDR3 coding sequence is TGTGCCAGCAGCCGACAGGGGTCGACGTCTTTCTTT. Protein product: CASSRQGSTSFF.

This clonotype has a count of ten or more. The rearrangement links TRBV5-5 to TRBJ1-3; D gene uncertain. From germline, CDR1 is SGHKS and CDR2 YYEKEE (reference sequence). This CDR3 region has 14 residues. V gave up 1 base and J gave up 2 bases, with 7 bases separating them. In DNA form, the CDR3 reads TGTGCCAGCAGCTTGCCGGGGACTGGAAACACCATATATTTT. It specifies CASSLPGTGNTIYF.

This clonotype was recorded at least ten times. The chain is built from TRBV10-3 and TRBJ2-2; TRBD1 might be the D (5 bases). V lost 2 bases to trimming and J lost 1 base, with 20 bases between them. The CDR3 consists of 19 residues. Germline loops: CDR1 ENHRY, CDR2 SYGVKD. The CDR3 DNA is TGTGCCATCAGTGAGATCGGCAGGGCCTACCAAGGGAACACCGGGGAGCTGTTTTTT. Amino acid sequence: CAISEIGRAYQGNTGELFF.

This clonotype was counted ten times or more. The chain carries TRBV7-9 and TRBJ2-7, with 16 bases identical to TRBD2. In germline, CDR1 is SEHNR, CDR2 FQNEAQ (reference sequence). With 7 bases clipped from V and 5 bases from J, the junction kept 11 bases outside the gene matches. The CDR3 covers 17 residues. The CDR3 bases are TGTGCCAGCACCTCGGGACTAGCGGGAGGGCAAAGACACGAGCAGTACTTC. Its protein is CASTSGLAGGQRHEQYF.

This clonotype has a count of ten or more. This chain connects TRBV29-1 to TRBJ1-3; D perhaps matches TRBD1 (5 bases). The CDR3 totals 13 residues. Per the germline V gene, CDR1 is SQVTM and CDR2 is ANQGSEA. V lost 5 bases and J 4 bases, leaving 12 bases between the germline ends. CDR3 sequence reads: CSVPGPHGNTIYF. DNA for the CDR3: TGCAGCGTTCCGGGACCGCACGGAAACACCATATATTTT.

This clonotype was recorded many times. V usage is TRBV6-2 or TRBV6-3 and J usage is TRBJ2-3; no definite D call. Germline V gene lookup returns CDR1 MNHEY and CDR2 SVGEGT. The CDR3 runs to 14 residues. V was clipped by 2 bases and J by 1 base, with 7 bases between them. CDR3 sequence reads: CASSYPGRTDTQYF. DNA for the CDR3: TGTGCCAGCAGTTACCCCGGCCGCACAGATACGCAGTATTTT.

The table lists this clonotype with many counts. The rearrangement links TRBV7-9 to TRBJ2-5; possibly TRBD2 for D (6 bases). CDR1 and CDR2 from the germline V gene are SEHNR and FQNEAQ (reference sequence). This CDR3 contains 17 residues. The V end lost 5 bases, the J end lost 4 bases, and 23 bases lay between the germline ends. This CDR3 reads CASSARSPSETLETQYF. In DNA form, the CDR3 reads TGTGCCAGCAGCGCACGAAGTCCTAGCGAGACGTTAGAGACCCAGTACTTC.

This clonotype came up many times. The CDR3 sequence: CASSLWGSSYNEQFF. CDR3 DNA: TGCGCCAGCAGCTTGTGGGGGAGCTCCTACAATGAGCAGTTCTTC. The chain couples TRBV5-1 to TRBJ2-1; tentatively, D is TRBD1 or TRBD2 (5 bases each). The germline V gene has CDR1 SGHRS and CDR2 YFSETQ. With 1 base removed from V and 0 bases from J, the gap between germline ends came to 8 bases. The length of the CDR3 is 15 residues.

The chain uses TRBV18 and TRBJ1-1, with D hard to call. This CDR3 contains 18 residues. Germline values: CDR1 KGHSH, CDR2 LQKENI. V gave up 2 bases and J gave up 0 bases, with 19 bases separating them. CDR3 protein: CASSPSPVISTMNTEAFF. The DNA of the CDR3 is TGTGCCAGCTCACCATCTCCAGTAATAAGCACTATGAACACTGAAGCTTTCTTT.

In its sample, this clonotype was seen many times. The V and J genes are TRBV6-5 and TRBJ1-4; maybe TRBD1 (6 bases). The V and J ends lost 2 bases and 12 bases respectively, with 10 bases between them. This CDR3 is built from 12 residues. Germline CDR1 MNHEY, CDR2 SVGAGI. This chain's CDR3 is CASSYTGTQLFF. The CDR3 region has the DNA TGTGCCAGCAGTTACACAGGGACGCAACTGTTTTTT.

The chain is built from TRBV25-1 and TRBJ1-4; 8 nucleotides align to TRBD1. V was clipped by 2 bases and J by 0 bases; unmatched bases: 5. Germline CDR1 is MGHDK and CDR2 is SYGVNS. This CDR3 region has 17 residues. DNA of the CDR3: TGTGCCAGCAGTGAAATGACAGGGGTTGCAACTAATGAAAAACTGTTTTTT. Translating it yields CASSEMTGVATNEKLFF.

This clonotype was observed at least ten times. V is TRBV6-5 and J is TRBJ1-1; unclear D gene. The CDR3 extends over 15 amino acids. The germline gives CDR1 MNHEY, CDR2 SVGAGI. The ends were cut back, 1 base at V and 1 base at J, with 10 bases in the middle. CDR3 protein: CASSYLTAGNTEAFF. The CDR3, as DNA: TGTGCCAGCAGTTACTTAACAGCAGGGAACACTGAAGCTTTCTTT.

This clonotype has at least ten counts. V usage is TRBV13 and J usage is TRBJ2-7; D remains ambiguous. Trimming stripped 3 bases from V and 1 base from J, with 10 bases between. The length of the CDR3 is 14 residues. Germline CDR1 reads PRHDT; CDR2 reads FYEKMQ (reference sequence). The CDR3 bases are TGTGCCAGCAGCTTGTGGTCTAAGTCCTACGAGCAGTACTTC. Protein product: CASSLWSKSYEQYF.

CDR3 protein: CASTLGGGTYEQYF. Written as DNA, the CDR3 is TGCGCCAGCACCCTCGGTGGGGGGACCTACGAGCAGTACTTC. V gene TRBV10-2 combines with J gene TRBJ2-7; D is possibly TRBD2 (6 bases). The CDR3 has 14 amino acids. Trimming removed 7 bases at V and 2 bases at J, with 15 bases between. Germline assignment: CDR1 WSHSY and CDR2 SAAADI.

This clonotype has only a few counts. J is TRBJ1-5 and V is TRBV20-1, with D possibly TRBD1 on 5 matching bases. V was trimmed by 3 bases and J by 0 bases, leaving 12 bases between them. The CDR3 contains 15 residues. CDR1 is DFQATT and CDR2 is SNEGSKA in the germline V gene (reference sequence). CDR3 in amino acids: CSASLGEFSNQPQHF. Written as DNA, the CDR3 is TGCAGTGCTAGTTTGGGGGAATTTAGCAATCAGCCCCAGCATTTT.

The table lists this clonotype with many counts. The chain is built from TRBV5-1 and TRBJ2-1; no firm D call. V gave up 0 bases and J gave up 5 bases, with 6 bases separating them. CDR1 is SGHRS, CDR2 YFSETQ, per germline. CDR3 size: 13 residues. The CDR3 loop is CASSLDINNEQFF. CDR3 nucleotide sequence: TGCGCCAGCAGCTTGGACATAAACAATGAGCAGTTCTTC.

This clonotype came up many times. V gene TRBV18 combines with J gene TRBJ1-6; D gene ambiguous. The CDR3 length is 13 residues. V lost 2 bases and J 8 bases, leaving 7 bases between the germline ends. Germline loops: CDR1 KGHSH, CDR2 LQKENI. The chain's CDR3 is CASSPAADSPLHF. CDR3 nucleotide sequence: TGTGCCAGCTCACCAGCGGCCGATTCACCCCTCCACTTT.

In its sample, this clonotype was seen a few times. This sequence joins TRBV6-6 and TRBJ1-2; D ambiguous. Germline CDR1 and CDR2: MNHNY and SVGAGI (reference sequence). This CDR3 contains 13 residues. Deletions cut 6 bases from V and 8 bases from J, with 16 bases between. CDR3 sequence: CASSLAPVGGYTF. DNA of the CDR3: TGTGCCAGCAGCCTTGCCCCGGTCGGCGGCTACACCTTC.

This clonotype occurred a few times. The rearrangement uses TRBV19 and TRBJ2-1, with 8 bases identical to TRBD1. The CDR3 is made up of 17 amino acids. Germline lookup yields CDR1 LNHDA and CDR2 SQIVND (reference sequence). Trimming took 4 bases from V and 6 from J; bases not matched to a gene: 14. This chain's CDR3 is CASSTPGQGHFGNEQFF. DNA of the CDR3: TGTGCCAGTAGTACTCCAGGACAGGGTCATTTCGGCAATGAGCAGTTCTTC.

This clonotype was seen many times. DNA of the CDR3: TGCAGTGCTTTACAGGAGGGGTATAGCAATCAGCCCCAGCATTTT. This encodes CSALQEGYSNQPQHF. The rearrangement joins TRBV20-1 to TRBJ1-5; a weak D match, TRBD1 (5 bases). Trimming stripped 5 bases from V and 0 bases from J, with 14 bases between. Germline V lookup: CDR1 DFQATT, CDR2 SNEGSKA (reference sequence). CDR3 length: 15 amino acids.